These 3 T cell receptor beta chains share one sample of origin, sequenced in a study of CD8 T cells in Susac syndrome. A quantity of about 0.45 to 1 ug RNA underwent reverse transcription using random hexamers. TCRdb reprocessed the immunoSEQ multiplex PCR reads via MiXCR and lists one record per CDR3 protein. The repertoire holds 250,000 or so distinct CDR3 sequences, roughly 95% seen once, with around 0.07% in the top ten. The sample consisted of CD4+ T cells from PBMCs. The receptors come from a human donor with multiple sclerosis.

The chain has TRBV18 and TRBJ2-3; TRBD2 matches at 11 bases. The CDR3 loop spans 16 amino acids. V dropped 5 bases and J dropped 6; count of bases not matched to a gene: 10. Germline V gene lookup returns CDR1 KGHSH and CDR2 LQKENI. This chain's CDR3 is CASSENSGRASDTQYF. The DNA for the CDR3 is TGTGCCAGCTCAGAAAATAGCGGGAGGGCCTCGGATACGCAGTATTTT.

The chain is built from TRBV7-8 and TRBJ2-5, with a weak D call TRBD2 (6 bases). V lost 1 base to trimming and J lost 4 bases, with 13 bases between them. This CDR3 has 15 amino acids. Germline V gives CDR1 SGHVS, CDR2 FQNEAQ. CDR3 in amino acids: CASSLGQGGRETQYF. The DNA for the CDR3 is TGTGCCAGCAGCTTAGGGCAGGGAGGAAGAGAGACCCAGTACTTC.

The chain employs TRBV25-1 and TRBJ1-1, with D unresolved. The CDR3 extends over 15 amino acids. Germline CDR1 MGHDK, CDR2 SYGVNS. Trimming left V 1 base short and J 1 base short, with 10 bases between. CDR3 sequence (DNA): TGTGCCAGCAGTGAATTCGGCAGAGGGAACACTGAAGCTTTCTTT. Translating it yields CASSEFGRGNTEAFF. Filled out from reference TRBV25-1 and TRBJ1-1, the complete variable domain reads EADIYQTPRYLVIGTGKKITLECSQTMGHDKMYWYQQDPGMELHLIHYSYGVNSTEKGDLSSESTVSRIRTEHFPLTLESARPSHTSQYLCASSEFGRGNTEAFFGQGTRLTVV.